This entry lists 9 T cell receptor beta chains sequenced from one sample in a study of shared clonotypes between healthy human individuals (dated by TCRdb to about 2020). For the CD8 naive samples, CD45RO-negative cells were positively selected for CCR7, yielding a CD45RA+CCR7+ population from which TemRA cells were excluded. Library prep was done by the immunoSEQ multiplex PCR assay. Here the immuneACCESS table is served through TCRdb, limited to in-frame sequences with V and J called. Missing clones are a known gap in these copies; in checked studies unresolved V genes cover under half, and the rest lacks a known reason. This sample comprises about 580,000 clones, 95% to 98% of them detected only once. The biggest ten clones account for 0.3% of the sample. Sequencing was performed on naive CD8+ T cells sorted from blood. What this sample's cell subset or site label stands for: CD45RA+CCR7+. The receptor source for this set is a man aged 25-45 years in good health.

The V call is TRBV7-9, the J call TRBJ2-1; 7 positions agree with TRBD2. Germline CDR1 reads SEHNR; CDR2 reads FQNEAQ (reference sequence). V dropped 5 bases and J dropped 5; count of bases not matched to a gene: 12. This CDR3 has 16 amino acids. In DNA form, the CDR3 reads TGTGCCAGCAGCGAAAGCTCTAGCGGAACTGACAATGAGCAGTTCTTC. This encodes CASSESSSGTDNEQFF. Based on the CDR3 plus reference TRBV7-9 and TRBJ2-1, the full variable domain is DTGVSQNPRHKITKRGQNVTFRCDPISEHNRLYWYRQTLGQGPEFLTYFQNEAQLEKSRLLSDRFSAERPKGSFSTLEIQRTEQGDSAMYLCASSESSSGTDNEQFFGPGTRLTVL.

The chain joins TRBV28 to TRBJ1-4; D not certain. The CDR3 is 15 amino acids. The germline V gene encodes CDR1 MDHEN and CDR2 SYDVKM. The V end lost 5 bases, the J end lost 0 bases, and 10 bases lay between the germline ends. CDR3 amino acids: CASSMPLATNEKLFF. CDR3 DNA sequence: TGTGCCAGCAGTATGCCCCTTGCAACTAATGAAAAACTGTTTTTT.

About this clone: The sample contains more than one DNA sequence encoding this CDR3. This CDR3 is CASSFSSGYEQYF. The CDR3 bases are TGCGCCAGCAGCTTCTCTAGCGGCTACGAGCAGTACTTC. This sequence joins TRBV5-1 and TRBJ2-7; 7 nucleotides agree with TRBD2. The ends lost 2 bases at V and 3 bases at J; junction bases unmatched: 2. The V gene's germline CDR1 is SGHRS and CDR2 YFSETQ. This CDR3 has 13 amino acids.

This chain links TRBV14 with TRBJ2-7; a weak D match, TRBD1 (7 bases). Germline V gives CDR1 SGHDN, CDR2 FVKESK. Trimming shortened V by 4 bases and J by 1 base, and 17 bases separated the two germline ends. The CDR3 is made up of 16 amino acids. CDR3 region: CASSPFTTGTSYEQYF. The CDR3 nucleotides are TGTGCCAGCAGCCCCTTCACGACAGGGACTTCCTACGAGCAGTACTTC.

This sequence joins TRBV12-1 and TRBJ2-7; the table's TRBD2 call for D was not verified on the DNA. TRBV12-1 is termed a pseudogene. The CDR3 covers 15 residues. DNA for the CDR3: TGTGCCAGCAGCGGAAAGACTAGCAACCTTTACGAGCAGTACTTC. It is translated as CASSGKTSNLYEQYF.

This chain joins TRBV5-5 and TRBJ1-2; D is unresolved. Trimming shortened V by 5 bases and J by 4 bases, and 12 bases separated the two germline ends. The CDR3 loop spans 13 amino acids. The germline CDR1 and CDR2 sequences are SGHKS and YYEKEE (reference sequence). In nucleotides, the CDR3 is TGTGCCAGCAGTTACCAGGAATCCTATGGCTACACCTTC. This gives the protein CASSYQESYGYTF.

This chain uses TRBV2 with TRBJ1-5; D is possibly TRBD1 (5 bases). Trimming stripped 6 bases from V and 6 bases from J, with 15 bases between. From germline, CDR1 is SNHLY and CDR2 FYNNEI. This CDR3 spans 14 amino acids. Written as DNA, the CDR3 is TGTGCCAGCAGCGCCGGGACGGAAGTTCAGCCCCAGCATTTT. It specifies CASSAGTEVQPQHF.

The chain couples TRBV9 to TRBJ2-7; D perhaps matches TRBD2 (5 bases). CDR1 is SGDLS, CDR2 YYNGEE, per germline. This CDR3 is 15 amino acids long. Trimming removed 4 bases from V and 5 bases from J, with 19 bases in between. The CDR3 spells CASSPTGTQMDEQYF. The CDR3 region has the DNA TGTGCCAGCAGCCCAACGGGAACCCAAATGGACGAGCAGTACTTC.

The rearrangement joins TRBV14 to TRBJ2-7; possible D gene TRBD1, 6 bases. The germline V gene has CDR1 SGHDN and CDR2 FVKESK. Trimming stripped 4 bases from V and 2 bases from J, with 12 bases between. CDR3 length equals 14 residues. In nucleotides, the CDR3 is TGTGCCAGCAGCCTACAGGGTCTCGCCTACGAGCAGTACTTC. It encodes CASSLQGLAYEQYF.